The next 27 T cell receptor beta chains were all read from a single sample in a study of cytotoxic CD8 clonotypes in ibrutinib-treated CLL. Sequencing used immunoSEQ multiplex PCR; TCRdb keeps in-frame clones, though not all of them. The table lists 200,000 or so clones, approximately 79% of them singletons. The sample in question was PBMCs, obtained after 12 months of ibrutinib treatment. These TCRs come from a human donor with chronic lymphocytic leukemia.

This clone appeared a few times. The chain links TRBV5-1 to TRBJ1-5; D is uncertain. The germline CDR1 and CDR2 sequences are SGHRS and YFSETQ. The CDR3 consists of 15 residues. V lost 4 bases, J lost 6 bases, and 17 bases lay in between. The CDR3, as DNA: TGCGCCAGCAGCGCTGATCCCGGGCTTGGTCAGCCCCAGCATTTT. Its translation is CASSADPGLGQPQHF.

This chain connects TRBV5-4 to TRBJ1-2; possible D gene TRBD1, 5 bases. V dropped 1 base and J dropped 4 bases, with 8 bases sitting between them. The CDR3 totals 13 residues. CDR1 SGHNT and CDR2 YYREEE come from the germline V gene (reference sequence). The CDR3 loop reads CASSLFDSYGYTF. CDR3 nucleotides: TGTGCCAGCAGCTTGTTTGACAGCTATGGCTACACCTTC.

This chain links TRBV18 with TRBJ2-5; D is perhaps TRBD2 (5 bases). This CDR3 spans 15 amino acids. V lost 4 bases and J 3 bases, leaving 15 bases between the germline ends. Germline V gene lookup returns CDR1 KGHSH and CDR2 LQKENI. The CDR3 reads CASSLTGPREETQYF. In nucleotides, the CDR3 is TGTGCCAGCTCACTTACGGGCCCGCGGGAAGAGACCCAGTACTTC.

The chain has TRBV7-9 and TRBJ2-1; D is unresolved. Trimming shortened V by 5 bases and J by 0 bases, and 5 bases separated the two germline ends. CDR3 size: 13 residues. Germline loops: CDR1 SEHNR, CDR2 FQNEAQ (reference sequence). CDR3 coding DNA: TGTGCCAGCAGCCCCAGCTCCTACAATGAGCAGTTCTTC. Translation gives CASSPSSYNEQFF.

The count of this clone is one. The chain uses TRBV25-1 and TRBJ2-6, with 12 bases fitting TRBD1. Germline V lookup: CDR1 MGHDK, CDR2 SYGVNS. The V gene end was trimmed by 5 bases and the J gene end by 4 bases; junction bases not matched to a gene: 9. The CDR3 loop spans 18 amino acids. CDR3 sequence: CASSKPGQGAGGANVLTF. The CDR3 DNA follows: TGTGCCAGCAGTAAGCCGGGACAGGGGGCTGGGGGGGCCAACGTCCTGACTTTC.

The rearrangement links TRBV5-1 to TRBJ2-5; no definite D call. Trimming shortened V by 2 bases and J by 0 bases, and 8 bases separated the two germline ends. Germline lookup yields CDR1 SGHRS and CDR2 YFSETQ. The CDR3 loop spans 14 amino acids. In DNA, the CDR3 is TGCGCCAGCAGCTTCGTAGGCAACCAAGAGACCCAGTACTTC. As protein: CASSFVGNQETQYF.

This clone appeared once. The chain links TRBV6-5 to TRBJ2-2, with unresolved D. The CDR3 is 13 amino acids. CDR1 is MNHEY and CDR2 is SVGAGI in the germline V gene. Trimming stripped 6 bases from V and 0 bases from J, with 5 bases between. The chain's CDR3 is CASSGANTGELFF. In DNA form, the CDR3 reads TGTGCCAGCAGCGGCGCGAACACCGGGGAGCTGTTTTTT.

The V and J genes are TRBV27 and TRBJ2-3, with D perhaps matching TRBD1 (6 bases). V lost 5 bases to trimming and J lost 1 base, with 10 bases between them. The CDR3 has 14 residues. Germline assignment: CDR1 MNHEY and CDR2 SMNVEV (reference sequence). The CDR3 nucleotides read TGTGCCAGCAGTATGCGACAGGGCACAGATACGCAGTATTTT. Protein: CASSMRQGTDTQYF.

The V call is TRBV18, the J call TRBJ2-5, with D maybe TRBD2 (5 bases). The CDR3 consists of 15 residues. V was pared by 1 base and J by 0 bases, with 9 bases between. Germline CDR1 reads KGHSH; CDR2 reads LQKENI. The DNA of the CDR3 is TGTGCCAGCTCACCACGGACTCAGTACCAAGAGACCCAGTACTTC. It is translated as CASSPRTQYQETQYF.

This clone showed up just once. The germline gene is not matched at one end of the junction; a read error may be the cause. The rearrangement joins TRBV5-1 to TRBJ2-7; TRBD1 matches at 12 bases. The CDR3 has 14 amino acids. Per germline, CDR1 SGHRS and CDR2 YFSETQ. As DNA, the CDR3 is TGCTCCAGCTATCCGGGACAGGGGGCGCCCGAGCAGTACTTC. It is translated as CSSYPGQGAPEQYF.

This chain connects TRBV11-2 to TRBJ1-3; the D gene is possibly TRBD1 (6 bases). CDR1 and CDR2 (germline): SGHAT, FQNNGV. The V end was cut by 4 bases, the J end by 0 bases, with 13 bases between. The CDR3 is 16 residues long. DNA for the CDR3: TGTGCCAGCAGCTCTCCACAGGGAAACTCTGGAAACACCATATATTTT. It is translated as CASSSPQGNSGNTIYF.

This sequence joins TRBV19 and TRBJ2-7; 10 bases are a match to TRBD1. Germline CDR1 reads LNHDA; CDR2 reads SQIVND (reference sequence). The junction had 7 bases not matched to a gene; V was cut back by 5 bases and J by 3 bases. The CDR3 spans 15 residues. In DNA, the CDR3 is TGTGCCAGTAGTGACAGGGGACAGGGGTACTACGAGCAGTACTTC. Translation: CASSDRGQGYYEQYF.

The rearrangement joins TRBV27 to TRBJ1-2, with a possible D match to TRBD1 (5 bases). Germline assignment: CDR1 MNHEY and CDR2 SMNVEV (reference sequence). The CDR3 spans 13 residues. V was trimmed by 0 bases and J by 8 bases, leaving 10 bases between them. The CDR3 region is CASSLSGTGGYTF. The CDR3 DNA reads TGTGCCAGCAGTTTATCTGGGACCGGGGGCTACACCTTC.

This rearrangement joins TRBV27 to TRBJ2-7; 14 nucleotides agree with TRBD2. Trimming cost V 5 bases and J 0 bases; bases outside gene matches: 9. The CDR3 sequence is 18 residues long. Germline V gene sequence: CDR1 MNHEY, CDR2 SMNVEV (reference sequence). The CDR3 sequence: CASSTGLAGGFASYEQYF. Written as DNA, the CDR3 is TGTGCCAGCAGTACCGGACTAGCGGGAGGTTTCGCCTCCTACGAGCAGTACTTC.

This chain links TRBV6-5 with TRBJ2-5, with 9 positions matching TRBD2. V lost 7 bases, J lost 3 bases, and 9 bases stayed unmatched. The CDR3 spans 15 residues. Germline V CDR1 and CDR2: MNHEY, SVGAGI. CDR3 sequence reads: CASTGGAGGEETQYF. The CDR3 nucleotides are TGTGCCAGCACCGGAGGAGCGGGAGGCGAAGAGACCCAGTACTTC.

J is TRBJ2-6 and V is TRBV28; a possible D gene is TRBD2 (6 bases). Germline CDR1 is MDHEN and CDR2 is SYDVKM. The CDR3 runs to 14 residues. V was clipped by 6 bases and J by 1 base, with 7 bases between them. The CDR3 DNA reads as TGTGCCAGCAGGGGAGGTTCTGGGGCCAACGTCCTGACTTTC. Its translation is CASRGGSGANVLTF.

This clone is a singleton in its sample. This chain joins TRBV11-2 and TRBJ1-5, with D uncertain. The length of the CDR3 is 12 residues. The germline V gene encodes CDR1 SGHAT and CDR2 FQNNGV. Trimming took 5 bases from V and 6 from J, leaving 8 bases between them. The CDR3 region is CASSALGQPQHF. The CDR3 bases are TGTGCCAGCAGCGCGCTCGGTCAGCCCCAGCATTTT.

This rearrangement joins TRBV10-1 to TRBJ2-7; TRBD2 is a possible D gene (6 bases). This CDR3 contains 12 residues. The V and J ends lost 3 bases and 7 bases respectively, with 10 bases between them. Germline lookup yields CDR1 WNHNN and CDR2 SYGVQD (reference sequence). CDR3 in amino acids: CASSDSGGEQYF. DNA for the CDR3: TGCGCCAGCAGTGACTCCGGAGGGGAGCAGTACTTC.

The V call is TRBV27, the J call TRBJ2-2; 7 bases are a match to TRBD2. The CDR3 is 15 amino acids. J gave up 0 bases and V 5 bases, and 3 bases lay outside the gene matches. CDR1 is MNHEY and CDR2 is SMNVEV in the germline V gene (reference sequence). CDR3 residues: CASSGLAANTGELFF. Here the CDR3 DNA reads TGTGCCAGCAGTGGTCTAGCGGCGAACACCGGGGAGCTGTTTTTT.

This clone occurred many times. The chain uses TRBV2 and TRBJ1-2, with 8 bases fitting TRBD1. V trimming: 1 base; J trimming: 2 bases; junction bases outside the gene matches: 3. The CDR3 spans 15 residues. Germline V gene data show CDR1 as SNHLY and CDR2 as FYNNEI. CDR3 DNA sequence: TGTGCCAGCAGTGAAGTCGACAGGGGAAACTATGGCTACACCTTC. It codes for CASSEVDRGNYGYTF.

The genes are TRBV18 and TRBJ2-7; TRBD2 matches at 9 bases. With V trimmed by 3 bases and J by 7 bases, 4 bases remained unmatched. The CDR3 loop spans 13 amino acids. Germline CDR1 is KGHSH and CDR2 is LQKENI. The CDR3 DNA sequence: TGTGCCAGCTCACCGGGGACTAGCATTGAGCAGTACTTC. Its translation is CASSPGTSIEQYF.

Only one count was recorded for this clone. V is TRBV19 and J is TRBJ2-7; tentatively, D is TRBD1 (6 bases). Trimming shortened V by 4 bases and J by 0 bases, and 13 bases separated the two germline ends. CDR1 LNHDA and CDR2 SQIVND come from the germline V gene (reference sequence). CDR3 length: 15 residues. The CDR3 protein is CASSTPGESSYEQYF. In DNA form, the CDR3 reads TGTGCCAGTAGTACGCCAGGGGAGTCCTCCTACGAGCAGTACTTC.

V and J are TRBV28 and TRBJ1-5, with D possibly TRBD1 on 6 matching bases. The CDR3 is made up of 14 amino acids. Trimming took 5 bases from V and 5 from J, leaving 13 bases between them. The germline V gene encodes CDR1 MDHEN and CDR2 SYDVKM. The DNA of the CDR3 is TGTGCCAGCAGTGTTCCCAGGGGAGATCAGCCCCAGCATTTT. As protein: CASSVPRGDQPQHF.

CDR3 nucleotides: TGTGCCAGCAGGAAGGGACTAGCGGAGCCCAATGAGCAGTTCTTC. This codes for CASRKGLAEPNEQFF. The V and J genes are TRBV27 and TRBJ2-1; TRBD2 agrees at 11 bases. This CDR3 is built from 15 residues. After removal of 6 bases from V and 6 bases from J, the junction contained 7 bases not matched to a gene. Germline assignment: CDR1 MNHEY and CDR2 SMNVEV (reference sequence).

Concerning this clone: This may be a read error: a much more frequent sequence differs by one nucleotide. V and J are TRBV7-8 and TRBJ2-5; 7 bases align to TRBD2. CDR3 length: 14 residues. CDR1 and CDR2 from the germline V gene are SGHVS and FQNEAQ. After removal of 3 bases from V and 1 base from J, the junction contained 2 bases not matched to a gene. The CDR3 nucleotides read TGTGCCAGCAGCTTGGGCGGGGGCCAAGAGACCCAGTACTTC. Its translation is CASSLGGGQETQYF.

The J gene is TRBJ1-1, the V gene TRBV5-1; TRBD1 matches 11 bases. The CDR3 has 16 amino acids. After removal of 4 bases from V and 3 bases from J, the junction contained 8 bases not matched to a gene. Looked up from germline, CDR1 is SGHRS and CDR2 is YFSETQ. The chain's CDR3 is CASSPRTGGWDTEAFF. The CDR3 DNA is TGCGCCAGCAGCCCTAGGACAGGGGGCTGGGACACTGAAGCTTTCTTT.

With regard to this clone: The junction does not match germline at one end; this may be a read error. The genes are TRBV30 and TRBJ1-2, with 8 nucleotides matching TRBD1. The CDR3 covers 11 residues. Germline V lookup: CDR1 GTSNPN, CDR2 SVGIG (reference sequence). This CDR3 is CAWAYGQGPAF. The DNA for the CDR3 is TGTGCCTGGGCATATGGACAGGGCCCTGCCTTC.